The present T cell receptor beta chain was sequenced within a study of human T cells and chemical hapten exposure. TCRdb reprocessed the RACE reads via MiXCR and lists one record per CDR3 protein. Here the sample spans 70,000 to 75,000 distinct CDR3 sequences, approximately 29% being singletons. Time point: patch test 1, 2 weeks after DPC sensitization. Noted treatment: therapeutic diphenylcyclopropenone sensitization with weekly scalp DPC. V lost 4 bases and J lost 2; bases outside the gene matches: 2. The CDR3 length is 14 residues. The germline gives CDR1 MNHEY, CDR2 SVGEGT. This clonotype was observed a few times.

The chain uses TRBV6-2 or TRBV6-3 and TRBJ1-5; TRBD1 matches at 7 bases. This receptor was identified in a man aged 40-49 years with alopecia areata. Some clones in this sample may be carry-over from other donors' samples. The specimen was whole blood, collected in connection with sensitization to the hapten diphenylcyclopropenone (DPC). CDR3 in DNA: TGTGCCAGCAGTTTTACAGGGGGCAATCAGCCCCAGCATTTT. This translates into CASSFTGGNQPQHF.